The 23 T cell receptor beta chains given below trace back to one sample, sequenced in a study of blood T cells in healthy people across ages. For the second PCR, which ran for roughly 6 to 12 cycles, a sample-barcoded 5' primer and a J-beta primer mix were used. TCRdb re-analysed the 5' RACE reads in MiXCR, keeping a single row per CDR3 protein. The table includes 650,000 to 900,000 distinct CDR3 sequences, approximately 59% detected once. Specimen: blood. These receptors came from a young man in good health.

The V and J genes are TRBV10-3 and TRBJ2-4, with 9 positions matching TRBD1. The DNA end is more similar to TRBJ2-7, so the J call may be wrong. The V gene's germline CDR1 is ENHRY and CDR2 SYGVKD. The CDR3 consists of 14 residues. The CDR3 sequence is CATYRDREVNEQYF. CDR3 DNA: TGTGCCACGTACCGGGACAGGGAAGTAAACGAGCAGTACTTC.

The CDR3: CASSSIDREAFF. CDR3 DNA sequence: TGTGCCAGCAGTTCAATCGACAGGGAAGCTTTCTTT. The chain has TRBV28 and TRBJ1-1, with D perhaps TRBD1 (6 bases). The V end lost 4 bases, the J end lost 8 bases, and 11 bases lay between the germline ends. Germline V gives CDR1 MDHEN, CDR2 SYDVKM. The CDR3 runs 12 residues.

For the CDR3, the DNA is TGTGCCAGCAGCCAAGATAGTCCCCTCACTAGAACCCTCTACAATGAGCAGTTCTTC. Translation: CASSQDSPLTRTLYNEQFF. J is TRBJ2-1 and V is TRBV14; TRBD2 might be the D (5 bases). There are 19 residues in the CDR3. CDR1 and CDR2 (germline): SGHDN, FVKESK. V was pared by 0 bases and J by 3 bases, with 21 bases between. The full variable domain, its missing parts supplied by reference TRBV14 and TRBJ2-1, is EAGVTQFPSHSVIEKGQTVTLRCDPISGHDNLYWYRRVMGKEIKFLLHFVKESKQDESGMPNNRFLAERTGGTYSTLKVQPAELEDSGVYFCASSQDSPLTRTLYNEQFFGPGTRLTVL.

The chain is built from TRBV7-9 and TRBJ2-3; TRBD2 agrees at 12 bases. Trimming at V came to 4 bases and at J to 4 bases, leaving 15 bases not matched to a gene. In germline, CDR1 is SEHNR, CDR2 FQNEAQ (reference sequence). The CDR3 is 19 amino acids. The CDR3 is CASSSGLAGGLIAPDTQYF. Written as DNA, the CDR3 is TGTGCCAGCAGCTCCGGTCTAGCGGGGGGGCTTATAGCCCCAGATACGCAGTATTTT.

This clonotype occurred a few times. The chain combines TRBV2 with TRBJ2-6, with D perhaps TRBD2 (5 bases). The CDR3 is 14 amino acids. The ends were cut back, 8 bases at V and 4 bases at J, with 12 bases in the middle. Germline CDR1 and CDR2: SNHLY and FYNNEI. The CDR3 region has the DNA TGTGCCAGCGCCGGGGAAGACGGGGCCAACGTCCTGACTTTC. This sequence encodes CASAGEDGANVLTF.

This clonotype was seen more than once but under ten times. This chain uses TRBV6-6 with TRBJ2-7; TRBD1 agrees at 9 bases. Germline CDR1 reads MNHNY; CDR2 reads SVGAGI (reference sequence). V lost 6 bases and J lost 4; bases outside the gene matches: 7. The CDR3 consists of 14 residues. CDR3 loop: CASRSGQGTYEQYF. The CDR3 bases are TGTGCCAGCAGATCGGGACAGGGTACTTACGAGCAGTACTTC.

This chain links TRBV30 with TRBJ2-3; no reliable D call. The CDR3 sequence is 14 residues long. V was shortened by 1 base and J by 5 bases, with 13 bases between the two germline ends. CDR1 and CDR2 (germline): GTSNPN, SVGIG (reference sequence). DNA of the CDR3: TGTGCCTGGAGTGGGCCCCAGACCCGAGATACGCAGTATTTT. Translating it yields CAWSGPQTRDTQYF. Drawing the rest from reference TRBV30 and TRBJ2-3, the complete variable domain is SQTIHQWPATLVQPVGSPLSLECTVEGTSNPNLYWYRQAAGRGLQLLFYSVGIGQISSEVPQNLSASRPQDRQFILSSKKLLLSDSGFYLCAWSGPQTRDTQYFGPGTRLTVL.

The chain links TRBV7-2 to TRBJ1-2; no definite D call. CDR1 and CDR2 from the germline V gene are SGHTA and FQGNSA. V was shortened by 1 base and J by 4 bases, with 7 bases between the two germline ends. The CDR3 totals 13 residues. CDR3 region: CASSLGRTYGYTF. CDR3 in DNA: TGTGCCAGCAGCTTAGGGCGGACCTATGGCTACACCTTC.

This chain links TRBV29-1 with TRBJ1-2; a possible D gene is TRBD1 (5 bases). This CDR3 region has 11 residues. The ends were cut back, 1 base at V and 8 bases at J, with 8 bases in the middle. Germline lookup yields CDR1 SQVTM and CDR2 ANQGSEA. The CDR3 region has the DNA TGCAGCGTTGAAGGGGGCGCGGGCTACACCTTC. Translating it yields CSVEGGAGYTF.

This chain connects TRBV7-2 to TRBJ1-4; D not resolved. CDR1 and CDR2 (germline): SGHTA, FQGNSA. This CDR3 region has 16 residues. The V and J ends lost 1 base and 7 bases respectively, with 16 bases between them. DNA of the CDR3: TGTGCCAGCAGCTTAGGGTGGACGCCAGGTGGTGAAAAACTGTTTTTT. It yields the protein CASSLGWTPGGEKLFF.

The chain combines TRBV27 with TRBJ2-5; 9 bases map to TRBD1. The closer fit of TRBJ2-7 to the DNA end suggests the J call may be wrong. Germline V gene lookup returns CDR1 MNHEY and CDR2 SMNVEV (reference sequence). The CDR3 runs to 13 residues. The CDR3 is CASRVDRGSEQYF. In DNA form, the CDR3 reads TGTGCCAGCAGGGTCGACAGGGGGAGCGAGCAGTACTTC.

This sequence joins TRBV12-3 or TRBV12-4 and TRBJ1-2; no clear D gene. This CDR3 has 14 amino acids. With 6 bases removed from V and 0 bases from J, the gap between germline ends came to 11 bases. The CDR3 sequence: CASSHSNPNYGYTF. In DNA, the CDR3 is TGTGCCAGCAGCCACAGTAATCCTAACTATGGCTACACCTTC.

This clonotype has only a few counts. The V call is TRBV9, the J call TRBJ2-7, with 9 positions matching TRBD1. This CDR3 is built from 14 residues. From germline, CDR1 is SGDLS and CDR2 YYNGEE. V lost 4 bases, J lost 6 bases, and 8 bases stayed unmatched. Here the CDR3 DNA reads TGTGCCAGCAGCAACCGGGACAGGGTCTCCGAGCAGTACTTC. Translating it yields CASSNRDRVSEQYF.

The chain links TRBV6-5 to TRBJ1-6, with a weak D call TRBD1 (5 bases). Trimming took 2 bases from V and 0 from J, leaving 17 bases between them. The CDR3 is made up of 19 amino acids. CDR1 MNHEY and CDR2 SVGAGI come from the germline V gene. The CDR3 is CASSYKGRGTGSYNSPLHF. CDR3 bases: TGTGCCAGCAGTTACAAGGGTCGAGGGACCGGCTCCTATAATTCACCCCTCCACTTT.

The chain joins TRBV5-1 to TRBJ2-5; maybe TRBD2 (6 bases). The J call may be in error: the DNA end matches TRBJ2-7 better. CDR1 is SGHRS and CDR2 is YFSETQ in the germline V gene. This CDR3 is 13 amino acids long. The CDR3 bases are TGCGCCAGCAGCCGAACGGAGGGCTACGAGCAGTACTTC. Its protein product is CASSRTEGYEQYF.

This sequence joins TRBV27 and TRBJ1-6; no clear D. From germline, CDR1 is MNHEY and CDR2 SMNVEV (reference sequence). The CDR3 runs to 15 residues. Trimming cost V 7 bases and J 4 bases, with 14 bases left between them. CDR3 coding DNA: TGTGCCAGCAACCCGACACGTGTATATAATTCACCCCTCCACTTT. Its translation is CASNPTRVYNSPLHF.

This clonotype was observed a few times. Written as DNA, the CDR3 is TGCAGTGCTACCAGACAGGGGGCAAACATTCAGTACTTC. Protein sequence: CSATRQGANIQYF. V gene TRBV20-1 combines with J gene TRBJ2-4; 10 bases agree with TRBD1. The CDR3 totals 13 residues. With V trimmed by 4 bases and J by 6 bases, 3 bases remained unmatched. CDR1 is DFQATT, CDR2 SNEGSKA, per germline (reference sequence).

There are a few counts of this clonotype. V and J are TRBV28 and TRBJ2-5; 8 bases map to TRBD1. The CDR3 is 15 amino acids. The V and J ends lost 1 base and 5 bases, in that order; junction bases with no gene match: 6. Germline CDR1 is MDHEN and CDR2 is SYDVKM. CDR3 nucleotide sequence: TGTGCCAGCAGTTTATCTACAGGGGGTCGCGAGACCCAGTACTTC. Its translation is CASSLSTGGRETQYF. The full variable domain, rest sourced from reference TRBV28 and TRBJ2-5, is DVKVTQSSRYLVKRTGEKVFLECVQDMDHENMFWYRQDPGLGLRLIYFSYDVKMKEKGDIPEGYSVSREKKERFSLILESASTNQTSMYLCASSLSTGGRETQYFGPGTRLLVL.

This chain joins TRBV7-2 and TRBJ2-7; either TRBD1 or TRBD2 may fit D (7 bases each). CDR1 is SGHTA and CDR2 is FQGNSA in the germline V gene. The CDR3 has 17 amino acids. Trimming left V 5 bases short and J 2 bases short, with 22 bases between. CDR3 in DNA: TGTGCCAGCAGCCCCAAGGGACAGAGAGCGGGGACCTACGAGCAGTACTTC. Protein: CASSPKGQRAGTYEQYF.

This rearrangement joins TRBV7-2 to TRBJ2-7; TRBD1 or TRBD2 may be the D gene (5 bases each). The CDR3 is made up of 16 amino acids. V was trimmed by 5 bases and J by 7 bases, leaving 24 bases between them. CDR1 is SGHTA, CDR2 FQGNSA, per germline. The CDR3 nucleotides read TGTGCCAGCAGCCGCAAAGCCGGGACGGCGGTTCGGGAGCAGTACTTC. The encoded protein is CASSRKAGTAVREQYF.

The chain links TRBV6-2 or TRBV6-3 to TRBJ2-7, with a tentative D call TRBD1 (6 bases). Looked up from germline, CDR1 is MNHEY and CDR2 is SVGEGT. The V and J ends lost 0 bases and 7 bases respectively, with 13 bases between them. The CDR3 spans 14 residues. The CDR3 protein is CASSYSLQRGEQYF. In DNA, the CDR3 is TGTGCCAGCAGTTACTCGCTCCAAAGGGGGGAGCAGTACTTC.

The V call is TRBV7-2, the J call TRBJ2-3; the match to TRBD2 covers 12 bases. CDR1 is SGHTA, CDR2 FQGNSA, per germline. J was trimmed by 6 bases and V by 3 bases; bases with no gene match: 7. The CDR3 loop spans 16 amino acids. CDR3 in amino acids: CASSLRLAGARDTQYF. DNA for the CDR3: TGTGCCAGCAGCTTGAGACTAGCGGGGGCGAGGGATACGCAGTATTTT.

J is TRBJ1-2 and V is TRBV3-1; unclear D gene. The CDR3 length is 14 residues. V lost 1 base to trimming and J lost 2 bases, with 8 bases between them. Germline V gene data show CDR1 as LGHDT and CDR2 as YNNKEL (reference sequence). This chain's CDR3 is CASSQGTENYGYTF. CDR3 coding DNA: TGTGCCAGCAGCCAAGGAACAGAGAACTATGGCTACACCTTC.